This TCR beta chain is drawn from a study of vaccination and CD4 T cells after COVID-19. Looked up from germline, CDR1 is MNHNS and CDR2 is SASEGT. This CDR3 comprises 14 residues. The V end was cut by 6 bases, the J end by 2 bases, with 10 bases between. Treatment specified: roughly 11-day PBMC culture with coronavirus spike peptide pools or control peptides (ViraFEST assay). Antigen-specific T cells were expanded with peptide pools by ViraFEST, and TCRs were then sequenced. Worth noting for this clonotype: Its cognate antigen is unknown.

Sequencing of DNA taken from cultured CD4+ T cells relied on the Oncomine TCR Beta short-read assay. MiXCR, run by TCRdb on the PCR reads, gives a single entry per CDR3 protein. The sample lists approximately 18,000 distinct CDR3 sequences, around half occurring once. The sequencing here drew on CD4+ T cells from blood, cultured in vitro, taken before SARS-CoV-2 vaccination. The clonotype originates from a human donor who had recovered from COVID-19. The chain combines TRBV6-1 with TRBJ1-4; D is perhaps TRBD1 (5 bases). CDR3 DNA sequence: TGTGCCAGCAGGGGGCGCGGTACTAATGAAAAACTGTTTTTT. Translation: CASRGRGTNEKLFF.